The next 16 T cell receptor beta chains were all read from a single sample in a study of T cell responses to AZD1222 COVID-19 vaccine. The repertoire was sequenced with immunoSEQ multiplex PCR; TCRdb's copy has only in-frame clones and lacks some. The sample has roughly 77,000 clones; 90% to 95% are singletons. This sample comprised peripheral blood, obtained on day 0 of AZD1222 vaccination. The receptors were gathered from an adult in good health.

V and J are TRBV5-6 and TRBJ2-1; 9 bases fit TRBD1. Germline V lookup: CDR1 SGHDT, CDR2 YYEEEE. V was pared by 2 bases and J by 7 bases, with 7 bases of the junction left unmatched. The CDR3 sequence is 15 residues long. In nucleotides, the CDR3 is TGTGCCAGCAGCTTCCTGACAGGGGGAGTGAATGAGCAGTTCTTC. Its protein is CASSFLTGGVNEQFF. The full variable domain, completed using reference TRBV5-6 and TRBJ2-1, is DAGVTQSPTHLIKTRGQQVTLRCSPKSGHDTVSWYQQALGQGPQFIFQYYEEEERQRGNFPDRFSGHQFPNYSSELNVNALLLGDSALYLCASSFLTGGVNEQFFGPGTRLTVL.

The chain couples TRBV9 to TRBJ2-3; 9 bases are shared with TRBD2. The germline V gene encodes CDR1 SGDLS and CDR2 YYNGEE. The CDR3 has 16 residues. V gave up 3 bases and J gave up 2 bases; unmatched junction bases: 7. The CDR3, as DNA: TGTGCCAGCAGCGCCCGACTAGCGGCCGACACAGATACGCAGTATTTT. Its protein product is CASSARLAADTDTQYF.

CDR3 loop: CASSQGGQGAQYF. The CDR3, as DNA: TGTGCCAGCAGCCAGGGGGGACAGGGTGCGCAGTATTTT. V is TRBV7-3 and J is TRBJ2-3; 9 bases agree with TRBD1. The V gene's germline CDR1 is SGHTA and CDR2 FQGTGA. The CDR3 loop spans 13 amino acids. V gave up 5 bases and J gave up 10 bases; unmatched junction bases: 7.

This clone occurred a few times. V and J are TRBV12-5 and TRBJ2-2; TRBD2 matches at 11 bases. CDR1 LGHNT and CDR2 FRNRAP come from the germline V gene. V lost 1 base to trimming and J lost 4 bases; unmatched junction nucleotides: 2. There are 16 residues in the CDR3. The CDR3 loop reads CASGLGLAGTTGELFF. The CDR3 DNA sequence: TGTGCTAGTGGTTTGGGACTAGCGGGGACCACCGGGGAGCTGTTTTTT. The full variable domain, in which reference TRBV12-5 and TRBJ2-2 provide the parts outside the CDR3, is DARVTQTPRHKVTEMGQEVTMRCQPILGHNTVFWYRQTMMQGLELLAYFRNRAPLDDSGMPKDRFSAEMPDATLATLKIQPSEPRDSAVYFCASGLGLAGTTGELFFGEGSRLTVL.

CDR3 protein: CASSINLSQPQHF. The DNA for the CDR3 is TGTGCCAGTAGTATCAACCTGAGTCAGCCCCAGCATTTT. The V call is TRBV19, the J call TRBJ1-5, with D unresolved. The germline V gene has CDR1 LNHDA and CDR2 SQIVND (reference sequence). The CDR3 has 13 amino acids. V lost 3 bases to trimming and J lost 6 bases, with 9 bases between them.

The chain is built from TRBV7-2 and TRBJ1-2; TRBD1 matches at 12 bases. CDR3 length equals 16 residues. After removal of 3 bases from V and 8 bases from J, the junction contained 10 bases not matched to a gene. Germline values: CDR1 SGHTA, CDR2 FQGNSA. CDR3 sequence: CASSLGQGAIYKGYTF. The CDR3 coding sequence is TGTGCCAGCAGCTTGGGACAGGGGGCGATTTATAAAGGCTACACCTTC.

The V and J genes are TRBV5-1 and TRBJ1-1; tentative D call: TRBD1 (6 bases). This CDR3 has 14 amino acids. Germline V gives CDR1 SGHRS, CDR2 YFSETQ. Deletions cut 1 base from V and 2 bases from J, with 9 bases between. CDR3 DNA: TGCGCCAGCAGCTTGAGGACAGCCAACACTGAAGCTTTCTTT. It encodes CASSLRTANTEAFF.

This chain connects TRBV18 to TRBJ1-4; TRBD1 aligns across 7 bases. J was trimmed by 7 bases and V by 3 bases; bases with no gene match: 5. Germline V gene sequence: CDR1 KGHSH, CDR2 LQKENI. The CDR3 length is 14 residues. The DNA of the CDR3 is TGTGCCAGCTCACCCTCCCGACAGGGTGAAAAACTGTTTTTT. This gives the protein CASSPSRQGEKLFF.

The chain carries TRBV27 and TRBJ2-1, with a weak D call TRBD2 (6 bases). CDR3 length: 14 amino acids. With 7 bases removed from V and 7 bases from J, the gap between germline ends came to 17 bases. Germline values: CDR1 MNHEY, CDR2 SMNVEV (reference sequence). CDR3 amino acids: CASNGLASWNEQFF. In nucleotides, the CDR3 is TGTGCCAGCAATGGGCTAGCGAGCTGGAATGAGCAGTTCTTC.

The chain has TRBV19 and TRBJ1-1; D uncertain. This CDR3 is 13 amino acids long. Germline V gene lookup returns CDR1 LNHDA and CDR2 SQIVND (reference sequence). V lost 1 base and J lost 1, with 4 bases in between. For the CDR3, the DNA is TGTGCCAGTAGTATAGGGCAGAACACTGAAGCTTTCTTT. Its protein product is CASSIGQNTEAFF.

In its sample, this clone was seen a few times. The chain links TRBV3-1 (or the pseudogene TRBV3-2) to TRBJ2-7, with 8 bases that match TRBD2. This CDR3 is built from 14 residues. Germline V CDR1 and CDR2: LGHDT, YNNKEL (reference sequence). J lost 2 bases, V lost 7 bases, and 7 bases had no gene match. The CDR3 spells CASTAGGGTYEQYF. CDR3 sequence (DNA): TGTGCCAGCACCGCGGGCGGGGGGACCTACGAGCAGTACTTC.

The V call is TRBV20-1, the J call TRBJ2-1; D not resolved. V gave up 6 bases and J gave up 9 bases, with 12 bases separating them. Germline V lookup: CDR1 DFQATT, CDR2 SNEGSKA (reference sequence). This CDR3 contains 11 residues. CDR3 nucleotide sequence: TGCAGTGCCCCAGGCGATAGTGAGCAGTTCTTC. Encoded protein: CSAPGDSEQFF.

V gene TRBV19 combines with J gene TRBJ2-1; the D call may be TRBD1 or TRBD2 (5 bases each). V was pared by 5 bases and J by 4 bases, with 15 bases between. The length of the CDR3 is 15 residues. Germline V gene data show CDR1 as LNHDA and CDR2 as SQIVND (reference sequence). CDR3 sequence reads: CASSPGTGPYNEQFF. For the CDR3, the DNA is TGTGCCAGTAGTCCCGGGACGGGACCATACAATGAGCAGTTCTTC.

This clone showed up just once. The chain joins TRBV6-5 to TRBJ1-5; D unresolved. Trimming cost V 5 bases and J 3 bases, with 14 bases left between them. Looked up from germline, CDR1 is MNHEY and CDR2 is SVGAGI. This CDR3 spans 15 amino acids. CDR3 coding DNA: TGTGCCAGCAGTAAGGACTTTAACCTCAATCAGCCCCAGCATTTT. Its translation is CASSKDFNLNQPQHF.

This rearrangement joins TRBV19 to TRBJ2-3; either TRBD1 or TRBD2 may supply D (5 bases each). This CDR3 is built from 18 residues. The germline V gene encodes CDR1 LNHDA and CDR2 SQIVND (reference sequence). V was clipped by 3 bases and J by 4 bases, with 23 bases between them. The CDR3 DNA reads as TGTGCCAGTAGTATCTGGGGTGAGAGGGGCCAGGCCGCAGATACGCAGTATTTT. This sequence encodes CASSIWGERGQAADTQYF.

The chain has TRBV15 and TRBJ1-4; D might be TRBD1 (6 bases). The germline V gene encodes CDR1 LNHNV and CDR2 YYDKDF (reference sequence). The CDR3 runs to 15 residues. V was clipped by 3 bases and J by 2 bases, with 10 bases between them. For the CDR3, the DNA is TGTGCCACCAGCAGGGGGGGCGTCACTAATGAAAAACTGTTTTTT. As protein: CATSRGGVTNEKLFF.